This TCR beta chain was sequenced during a study of cytomegalovirus exposure and HLA in healthy donors. Germline V gene data show CDR1 as SGHVS and CDR2 as FNYEAQ. This CDR3 is built from 18 residues. Trimming cost V 1 base and J 1 base; bases outside gene matches: 9. Points on this clone: Its matching antigen is unknown.

The study ran its PCR with 60 Vbeta and 13 Jbeta primers. This table comes from immunoSEQ multiplex PCR, and its TCRdb copy is limited to in-frame clones, with some not included. Among some 150,000 clones, 60% to 85% were seen once, and the ten largest hold over 2.5%. Whole-study results and caveats: There was a cluster of highly shared sequence variants that was likely a sequencing artifact. A classifier reportedly called cytomegalovirus status with high sensitivity and specificity. In a later analysis, most CMV-associated TCR beta chains appeared HLA-restricted.

Specimen: PBMCs. V is TRBV7-6 and J is TRBJ2-3; TRBD2 agrees at 9 bases. This receptor was obtained from a female donor in good health and CMV-seronegative. The DNA of the CDR3 is TGTGCCAGCAGCTTAGGGCCTTGGGCTAGCGGGGGCACAGATACGCAGTATTTT. Encoded protein: CASSLGPWASGGTDTQYF.